This T cell receptor (beta chain) was profiled in a study of T cell responses to AZD1222 COVID-19 vaccine. Study conclusions and caveats: Donors in the cohort were predominantly white British and more often female, and clonal diversity was possibly underestimated. Sampling that yielded the repertoires occurred only after the peak T cell response. Close to half of spike-specific TCRs reportedly recognize unmutated variant regions.

The CDR3 extends over 13 amino acids. V was clipped by 3 bases and J by 1 base, with 7 bases between them. Germline CDR1 reads SGDLS; CDR2 reads YYNGEE. Method: immunoSEQ multiplex PCR; TCRdb's copy keeps in-frame clones and lacks some. The profile shows some 150,000 clones, more than 90% of them singletons. Comments on this clone: Its antigen is not known.

The sample here was peripheral blood, taken 28 days after the second AZD1222 dose. V gene TRBV9 combines with J gene TRBJ1-1, with no clear D. This sequence originates from an adult who received the AZD1222 COVID-19 vaccine. CDR3 in amino acids: CASSEHANTEAFF. The CDR3 nucleotides read TGTGCCAGCAGCGAACATGCGAACACTGAAGCTTTCTTT.